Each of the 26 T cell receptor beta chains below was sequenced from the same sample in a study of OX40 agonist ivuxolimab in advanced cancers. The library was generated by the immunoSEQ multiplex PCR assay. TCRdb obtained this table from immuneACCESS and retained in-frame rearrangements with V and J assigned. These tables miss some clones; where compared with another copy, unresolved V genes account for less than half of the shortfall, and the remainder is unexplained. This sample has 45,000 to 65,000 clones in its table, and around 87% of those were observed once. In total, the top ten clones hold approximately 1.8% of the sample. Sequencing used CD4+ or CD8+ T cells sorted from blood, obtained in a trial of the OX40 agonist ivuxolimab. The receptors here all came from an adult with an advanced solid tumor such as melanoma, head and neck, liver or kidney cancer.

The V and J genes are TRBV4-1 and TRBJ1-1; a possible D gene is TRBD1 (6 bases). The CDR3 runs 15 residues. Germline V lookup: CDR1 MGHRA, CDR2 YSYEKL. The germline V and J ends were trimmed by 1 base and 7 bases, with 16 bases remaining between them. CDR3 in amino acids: CASSQAPFGGIEAFF. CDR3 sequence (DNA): TGCGCCAGCAGCCAAGCCCCGTTTGGGGGCATTGAAGCTTTCTTT.

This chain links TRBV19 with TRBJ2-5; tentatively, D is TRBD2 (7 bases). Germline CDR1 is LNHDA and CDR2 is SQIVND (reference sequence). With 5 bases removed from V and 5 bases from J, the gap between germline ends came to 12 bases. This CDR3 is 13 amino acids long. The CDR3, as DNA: TGTGCCAGTAGTGGGGGGGCCGGGGAGACCCAGTACTTC. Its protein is CASSGGAGETQYF.

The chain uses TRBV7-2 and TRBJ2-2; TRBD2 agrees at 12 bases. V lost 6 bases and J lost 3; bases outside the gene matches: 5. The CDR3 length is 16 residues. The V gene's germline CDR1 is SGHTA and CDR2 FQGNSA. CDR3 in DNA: TGTGCCAGCAGTTACCTAGCGGGAGGGGACACCGGGGAGCTGTTTTTT. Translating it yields CASSYLAGGDTGELFF.

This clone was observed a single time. The DNA for the CDR3 is TGTGCCAGCAGTGCCTCAGGGAGAACTGAAGCTTTCTTT. Its translation: CASSASGRTEAFF. The chain combines TRBV6-1 with TRBJ1-1; the D gene is possibly TRBD1 (5 bases). Trimming took off 4 bases at V and 5 bases at J, with 11 bases between the two ends. The CDR3 loop spans 13 amino acids. Germline CDR1 MNHNS, CDR2 SASEGT.

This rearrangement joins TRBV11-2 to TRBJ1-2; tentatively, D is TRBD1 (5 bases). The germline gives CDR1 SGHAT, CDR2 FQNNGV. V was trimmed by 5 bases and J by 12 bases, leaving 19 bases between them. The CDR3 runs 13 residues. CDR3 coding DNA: TGTGCCAGCAGCCCTCCGGGGAGGACAAAGGACACCTTC. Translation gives CASSPPGRTKDTF.

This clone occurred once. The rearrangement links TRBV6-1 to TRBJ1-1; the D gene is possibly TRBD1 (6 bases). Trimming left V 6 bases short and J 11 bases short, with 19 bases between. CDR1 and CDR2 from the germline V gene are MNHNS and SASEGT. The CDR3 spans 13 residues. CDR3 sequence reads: CASRYGQIPGAFF. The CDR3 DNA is TGTGCCAGCAGGTATGGACAGATCCCCGGGGCTTTCTTT.

CDR3 protein: CASSEASGGANTGELFF. The CDR3 DNA reads as TGTGCCAGCAGTGAGGCTAGCGGGGGGGCGAACACCGGGGAGCTGTTTTTT. The chain has TRBV2 and TRBJ2-2, with 12 bases aligning to TRBD2. Unmatched junction bases numbered 2, after V lost 3 bases and J lost 0 bases. The CDR3 spans 17 residues. Looked up from germline, CDR1 is SNHLY and CDR2 is FYNNEI.

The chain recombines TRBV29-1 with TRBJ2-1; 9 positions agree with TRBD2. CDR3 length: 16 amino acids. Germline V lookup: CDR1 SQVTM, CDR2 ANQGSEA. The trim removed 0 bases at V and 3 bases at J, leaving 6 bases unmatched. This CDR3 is CSVEDRLAGRYNEQFF. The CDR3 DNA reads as TGCAGCGTTGAAGATCGGCTAGCGGGGCGCTACAATGAGCAGTTCTTC.

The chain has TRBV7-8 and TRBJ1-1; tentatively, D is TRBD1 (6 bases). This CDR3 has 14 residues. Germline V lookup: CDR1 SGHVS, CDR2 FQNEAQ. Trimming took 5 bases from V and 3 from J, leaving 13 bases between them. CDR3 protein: CASSPLQGYTEAFF. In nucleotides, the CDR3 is TGTGCCAGCAGCCCATTACAGGGTTACACTGAAGCTTTCTTT.

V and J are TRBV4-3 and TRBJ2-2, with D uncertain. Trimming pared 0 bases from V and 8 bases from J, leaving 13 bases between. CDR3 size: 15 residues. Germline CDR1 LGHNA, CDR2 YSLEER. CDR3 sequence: CASSQDTEPVGELFF. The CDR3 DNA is TGCGCCAGCAGCCAAGATACGGAGCCCGTTGGGGAGCTGTTTTTT.

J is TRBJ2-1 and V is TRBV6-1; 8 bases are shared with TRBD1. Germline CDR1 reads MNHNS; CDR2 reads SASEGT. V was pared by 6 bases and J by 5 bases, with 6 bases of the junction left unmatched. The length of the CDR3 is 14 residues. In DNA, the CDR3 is TGTGCCAGCAGGGCCCGGGACAGGAACAATGAGCAGTTCTTC. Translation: CASRARDRNNEQFF.

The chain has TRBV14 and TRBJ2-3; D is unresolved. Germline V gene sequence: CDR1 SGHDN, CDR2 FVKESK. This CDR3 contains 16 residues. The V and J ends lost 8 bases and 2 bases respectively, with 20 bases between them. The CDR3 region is CASGSLNGRITDTQYF. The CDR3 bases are TGTGCCAGCGGGTCTCTCAATGGACGGATCACAGATACGCAGTATTTT.

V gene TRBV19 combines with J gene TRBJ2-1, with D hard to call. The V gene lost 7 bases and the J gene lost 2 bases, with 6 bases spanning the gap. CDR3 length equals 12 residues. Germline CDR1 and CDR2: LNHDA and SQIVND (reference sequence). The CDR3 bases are TGTGCCAGTACTCAGACCTACAATGAGCAGTTCTTC. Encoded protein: CASTQTYNEQFF.

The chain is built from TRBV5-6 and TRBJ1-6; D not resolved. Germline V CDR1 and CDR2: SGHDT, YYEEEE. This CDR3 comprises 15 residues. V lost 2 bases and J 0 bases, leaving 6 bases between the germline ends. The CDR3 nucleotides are TGTGCCAGCAGCTTAGGCAGCTCCTATAATTCACCCCTCCACTTT. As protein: CASSLGSSYNSPLHF. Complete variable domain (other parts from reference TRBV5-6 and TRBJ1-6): DAGVTQSPTHLIKTRGQQVTLRCSPKSGHDTVSWYQQALGQGPQFIFQYYEEEERQRGNFPDRFSGHQFPNYSSELNVNALLLGDSALYLCASSLGSSYNSPLHFGNGTRLTVT.

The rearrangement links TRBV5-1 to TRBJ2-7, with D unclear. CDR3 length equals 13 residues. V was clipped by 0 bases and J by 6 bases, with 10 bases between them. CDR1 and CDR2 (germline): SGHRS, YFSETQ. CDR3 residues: CASSLVRVSEQYF. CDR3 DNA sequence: TGCGCCAGCAGCTTGGTGCGCGTCAGCGAGCAGTACTTC.

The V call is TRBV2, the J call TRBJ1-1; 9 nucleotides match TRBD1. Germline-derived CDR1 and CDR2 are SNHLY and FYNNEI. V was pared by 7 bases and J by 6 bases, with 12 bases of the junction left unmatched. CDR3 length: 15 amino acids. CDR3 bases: TGTGCCAGCATCACGGGACAGGGAAGAGGCGCTGAAGCTTTCTTT. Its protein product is CASITGQGRGAEAFF.

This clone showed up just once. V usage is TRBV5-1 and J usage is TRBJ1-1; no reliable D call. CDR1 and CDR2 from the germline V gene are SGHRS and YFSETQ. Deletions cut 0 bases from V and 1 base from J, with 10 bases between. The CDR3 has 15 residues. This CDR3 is CASSLAWSANTEAFF. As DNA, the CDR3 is TGCGCCAGCAGCTTGGCATGGTCAGCGAACACTGAAGCTTTCTTT.

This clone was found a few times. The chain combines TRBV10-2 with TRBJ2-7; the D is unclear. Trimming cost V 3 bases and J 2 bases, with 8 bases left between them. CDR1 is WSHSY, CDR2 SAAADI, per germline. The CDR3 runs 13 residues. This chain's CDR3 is CASSDPPTYEQYF. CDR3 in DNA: TGCGCCAGCAGTGACCCACCCACCTACGAGCAGTACTTC.

CDR3 nucleotides: TGTGCCAGCAGCTTGATACAGGCCGCCCTTACGAACACTGAAGCTTTCTTT. Its translation: CASSLIQAALTNTEAFF. J is TRBJ1-1 and V is TRBV5-5, with D possibly being TRBD1 (5 bases). Trimming cost V 1 base and J 1 base, with 17 bases left between them. Per germline, CDR1 SGHKS and CDR2 YYEKEE (reference sequence). The length of the CDR3 is 17 residues.

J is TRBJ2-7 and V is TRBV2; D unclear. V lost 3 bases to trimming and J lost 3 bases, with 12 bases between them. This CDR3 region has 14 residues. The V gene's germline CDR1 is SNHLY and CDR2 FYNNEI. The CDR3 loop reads CASSELGGFYEQYF. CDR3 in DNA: TGTGCCAGCAGTGAGTTGGGCGGATTCTACGAGCAGTACTTC.

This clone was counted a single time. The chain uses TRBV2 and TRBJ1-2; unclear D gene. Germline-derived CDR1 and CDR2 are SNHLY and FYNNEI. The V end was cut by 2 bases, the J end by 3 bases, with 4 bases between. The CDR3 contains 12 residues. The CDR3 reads CASSETDYGYTF. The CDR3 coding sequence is TGTGCCAGCAGTGAAACTGACTATGGCTACACCTTC.

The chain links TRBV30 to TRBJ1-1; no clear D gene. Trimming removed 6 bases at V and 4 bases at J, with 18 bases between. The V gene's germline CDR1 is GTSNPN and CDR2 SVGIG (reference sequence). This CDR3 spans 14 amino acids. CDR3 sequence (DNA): TGTGCCTGTGGAAACAGAGCTAGCAGCACTGAAGCTTTCTTT. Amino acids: CACGNRASSTEAFF.

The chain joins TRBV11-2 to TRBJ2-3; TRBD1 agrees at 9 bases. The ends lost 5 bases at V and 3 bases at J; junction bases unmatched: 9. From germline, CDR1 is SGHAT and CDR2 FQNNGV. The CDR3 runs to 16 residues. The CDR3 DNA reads TGTGCCAGCAGCAACTATGACAGGGGGGGGACAGATACGCAGTATTTT. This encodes CASSNYDRGGTDTQYF.

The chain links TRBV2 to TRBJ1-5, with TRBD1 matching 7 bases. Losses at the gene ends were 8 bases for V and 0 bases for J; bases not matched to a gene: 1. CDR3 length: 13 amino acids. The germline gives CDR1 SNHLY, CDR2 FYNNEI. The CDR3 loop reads CASGTVSNQPQHF. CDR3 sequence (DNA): TGTGCCAGCGGGACAGTTAGCAATCAGCCCCAGCATTTT.

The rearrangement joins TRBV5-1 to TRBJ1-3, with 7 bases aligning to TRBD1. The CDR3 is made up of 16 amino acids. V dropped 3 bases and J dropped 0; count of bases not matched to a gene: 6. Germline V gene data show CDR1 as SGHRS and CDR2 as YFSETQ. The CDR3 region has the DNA TGCGCCAGCAGCTCAACAGGGGCCAACTCTGGAAACACCATATATTTT. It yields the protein CASSSTGANSGNTIYF.

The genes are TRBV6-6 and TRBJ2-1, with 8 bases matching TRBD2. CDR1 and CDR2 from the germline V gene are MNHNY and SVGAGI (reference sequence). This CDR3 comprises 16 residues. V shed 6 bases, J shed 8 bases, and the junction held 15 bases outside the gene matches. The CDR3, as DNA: TGTGCCAGCAGAACCCCGGGGGGGAGGGTTGGGGATGAGCAGTTCTTC. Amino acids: CASRTPGGRVGDEQFF.